This TCR beta chain was recorded in a study of identical twins. V lost 5 bases and J lost 7, with 21 bases in between. Germline V gene lookup returns CDR1 SGHRS and CDR2 YFSETQ. CDR3 length: 15 residues. This clonotype was seen a handful of times. Via MiXCR, TCRdb re-called the 5' RACE reads, giving one row per CDR3 protein. The repertoire has about 470,000 distinct CDR3 sequences, 20% to 30% of them found once; the top ten carry roughly 2.8%. The same data also went into a second study, on T cells expressing NK-cell markers. As reported in that work: The TCR beta repertoires originated in sorted CD3+CD56+NKG2C+, CD3+CD56+NKG2C- and CD3+CD56-NKG2C+ T cells. Of the CD8+ T cells in five or six donors, 1.0-7.0% belonged to dominant NKG2C+ clonotypes. There remained a lack of clarity about HCMV specificity of expanded NKG2C+ T cell clones.

The receptor's source is a woman aged 18-29 years in good health. The material sequenced was CD4+ T cells sorted from blood. The chain employs TRBV5-1 and TRBJ1-2; possible D gene TRBD1, 5 bases. For the CDR3, the DNA is TGCGCCAGCAGGGTTGAGGGGAAGCTGTGGAGTGGCTACACCTTC. Amino acid sequence: CASRVEGKLWSGYTF.